This TCR beta chain was recorded in a study of T cells in Graves' hyperthyroidism and ophthalmopathy. Study-wide findings and caveats: Blood also carried most thyroid clonotypes expanded above 0.001.

Amplified TCR beta CDR3 regions came from RNA transcripts. In the first-round RT-PCR of the TCR CDR3, the HTBI primer set was used. TCRdb itself ran the multiplex PCR reads through MiXCR, one entry per CDR3 protein. The data contain about 500,000 distinct CDR3 sequences, over 13% of them seen just once; the ten biggest clones take up less than 20%. The CDR3 covers 12 residues. V dropped 3 bases and J dropped 6 bases, with 8 bases sitting between them. Germline values: CDR1 GTSNPN, CDR2 SVGIG (reference sequence). The table lists this clonotype with many counts. The antigen remains unidentified. The hyperthyroidism patients had all been newly diagnosed, and their disease duration was under 2 months. Their ages ranged from 18 to 65 years. Those patients with uncontrolled infection, other autoimmune disease, pregnancy or lactation were excluded.

The source of this sequence is a woman between 18 and 29 years old with Graves' hyperthyroidism. Input material: blood. V and J are TRBV30 and TRBJ2-2; the D is unclear. CDR3: CAWRAGAGELFF. CDR3 in DNA: TGTGCCTGGAGGGCCGGAGCCGGGGAGCTGTTTTTT.